The clone carrying this TCR beta chain was seen a handful of times. The antigen remains undetermined. This CDR3 region has 11 residues. J lost 9 bases, V lost 6 bases, and 0 bases had no gene match. The germline gives CDR1 LNHDA, CDR2 SQIVND (reference sequence). These data come from a study of cytomegalovirus exposure and HLA in healthy donors. PCR involved 60 Vbeta and 13 Jbeta primers. As handled by the study authors: Approximately 10 million shared chains were among some 75 million unique TCR beta chains counted in a later analysis. The data were produced by immunoSEQ multiplex PCR, yet TCRdb's version contains in-frame clones alone and is incomplete. V, J and clone size are those of that table, while D and trimming were read from the DNA. The table lists 150,000 to 200,000 clones, 80% to 85% of them singletons. Study-level results: Per a prior analysis, the majority of TCR beta V segments were productive roughly 87% or roughly 30% of the time. In vitro confirmation showed a few CMV-associated chains to be CMV antigen specific.

The chain carries TRBV19 and TRBJ1-5; 9 bases match TRBD1. Sequencing was performed on PBMCs. The receptor was isolated from a woman aged 40 to 50 in good health and CMV-seronegative. The CDR3 region is CASRDRGPQHF. The CDR3, as DNA: TGTGCCAGTAGGGACAGGGGGCCCCAGCATTTT. Full variable domain (rest looked up from reference TRBV19 and TRBJ1-5): DGGITQSPKYLFRKEGQNVTLSCEQNLNHDAMYWYRQDPGQGLRLIYYSQIVNDFQKGDIAEGYSVSREKKESFPLTVTSAQKNPTAFYLCASRDRGPQHFGDGTRLSIL.